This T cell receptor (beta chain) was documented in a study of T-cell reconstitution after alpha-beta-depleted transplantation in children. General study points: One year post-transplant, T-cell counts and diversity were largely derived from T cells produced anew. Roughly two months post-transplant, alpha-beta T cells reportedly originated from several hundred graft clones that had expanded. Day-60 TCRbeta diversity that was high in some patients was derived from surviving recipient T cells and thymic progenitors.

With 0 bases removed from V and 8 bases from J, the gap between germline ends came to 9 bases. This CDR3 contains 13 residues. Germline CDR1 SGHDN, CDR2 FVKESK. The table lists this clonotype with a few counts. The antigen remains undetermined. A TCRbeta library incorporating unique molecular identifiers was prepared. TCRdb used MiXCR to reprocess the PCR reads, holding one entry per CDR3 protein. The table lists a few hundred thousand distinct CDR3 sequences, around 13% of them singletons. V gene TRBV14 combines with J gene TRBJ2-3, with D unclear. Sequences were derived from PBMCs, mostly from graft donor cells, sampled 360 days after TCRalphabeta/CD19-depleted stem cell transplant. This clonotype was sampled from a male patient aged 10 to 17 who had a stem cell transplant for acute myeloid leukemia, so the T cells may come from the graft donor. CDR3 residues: CASSQDLRSTQYF. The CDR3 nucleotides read TGTGCCAGCAGCCAAGATCTGAGGTCTACGCAGTATTTT. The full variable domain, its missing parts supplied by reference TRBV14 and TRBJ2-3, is EAGVTQFPSHSVIEKGQTVTLRCDPISGHDNLYWYRRVMGKEIKFLLHFVKESKQDESGMPNNRFLAERTGGTYSTLKVQPAELEDSGVYFCASSQDLRSTQYFGPGTRLTVL.